This T cell receptor beta chain emerged from a study of blood T cells in healthy people across ages. This clonotype was seen many times. The antigen remains undetermined. PBMCs numbering at least 6 million were isolated per sample. The CDR3 totals 16 residues. Germline loops: CDR1 MNHEY, CDR2 SVGAGI. Losses at the gene ends were 6 bases for V and 7 bases for J; bases not matched to a gene: 14. Study findings and constraints: The study could not conclusively compare naive and antigen-experienced cells, given its unsorted PBMCs.

Together with a sample-barcoded 5' primer, a J-beta primer mix was included in a second PCR lasting roughly 6 to 12 cycles. Unique molecular identifiers of 12 random nucleotides labeled each cDNA. From the 5' RACE reads, TCRdb called clonotypes with MiXCR, one entry per CDR3 protein. This table holds about 580,000 distinct CDR3 sequences, around half found once. V gene TRBV6-5 combines with J gene TRBJ2-1; TRBD2 aligns across 8 bases. Sequences were obtained from blood. This TCR derives from a man aged 80 or over in good health. CDR3 DNA: TGTGCCAGCAGCCGACCCACCGTGACTAGCGCAAATGAGCAGTTCTTC. Its translation: CASSRPTVTSANEQFF.